The text below deals with one T cell receptor (beta chain). Its specificity is not known. Profiled with immunoSEQ multiplex PCR; TCRdb holds only in-frame clones, not every one. The profile shows 88,000 or so clones, 85% to 90% of them singletons. The data originate from a study of T cell responses to AZD1222 COVID-19 vaccine. The study, taken as a whole, reports: Increased Spike-specific TCR breadth and depth were observed after two AZD1222 doses.

Unmatched junction bases numbered 7, after V lost 1 base and J lost 0 bases. This CDR3 spans 17 amino acids. In germline, CDR1 is MGHRA, CDR2 YSYEKL. The starting material was peripheral blood, obtained 28 days after the second AZD1222 dose. The sequence derives from an adult who received the AZD1222 COVID-19 vaccine. This rearrangement joins TRBV4-1 to TRBJ2-3; TRBD1 agrees at 7 bases. CDR3 bases: TGCGCCAGCAGCCAAGGACAGGGCCCCTTAAGCACAGATACGCAGTATTTT. Protein: CASSQGQGPLSTDTQYF.